Listed below are T cell receptor beta chains from one sample, sequenced in a study of T cells in Graves' hyperthyroidism and ophthalmopathy. TCRdb passed the multiplex PCR reads through MiXCR, listing each CDR3 protein once. The profile shows around 450,000 distinct CDR3 sequences, less than 20% of them singletons. The sequenced material came from blood. These receptors were taken from a woman between 18 and 29 years old with Graves' hyperthyroidism. The conserved cysteine and the conserved F or W are not part of the CDR3 here.

v_gene,j_gene,CDR3aa
TRBV6-2/TRBV6-3,TRBJ1-1,AGGHGLNTEAF
TRBV6-1,TRBJ2-5,ASLPGQGARETQY
TRBV10-3,TRBJ2-7,AISPGGSSYEQY
TRBV9,TRBJ1-5,ASSVEGPYSNQPQH
TRBV2,TRBJ2-7,ASNLQGYEQY
TRBV27,TRBJ2-7,ASSLTRARTLYEQY
TRBV3-1,TRBJ2-7,ASSQEGPRFETYEQY
TRBV20-1,TRBJ1-3,SARPTDRSGNTIY
TRBV7-2,TRBJ1-1,ASSLRAGLTEAF
TRBV15,TRBJ1-6,ATSREKGSDNSPLH
TRBV20-1,TRBJ1-2,SARDLGFNHGYT
TRBV29-1,TRBJ2-7,SVEVGGLQTSEQY
TRBV10-1,NA,ASSPQSSPPYEQF
TRBV28,TRBJ2-7,GCSRPVDYEQY
TRBV7-8,TRBJ2-1,ASSLEGFGRSWNEQF
TRBV28,TRBJ1-1,ASSPPGPRGTEAF
TRBV7-8,TRBJ2-5,ASSLGGRTRPQETQY
TRBV4-1,TRBJ2-1,ASSQDRWGIREQF
TRBV6-2/TRBV6-3,TRBJ2-1,ASSSTYNEQF
TRBV29-1,TRBJ2-2,SVAIPGGRGNTGELF
TRBV29-1,TRBJ2-7,SVEGTGIRSEQY
TRBV10-3,TRBJ2-7,AISEVYYEQY
TRBV2,TRBJ2-3,ASSAQESRTADTQY
TRBV20-1,TRBJ1-6,SASQAVFSYNSPLH